The 16 T cell receptor beta chains listed next were all sequenced from one sample in a study of naive and memory T cell subsets. Whole-study results and caveats: Especially in CD8 cells, naive repertoires contained a few larger clonotypes, possibly CD45RA-re-expressing memory cells.

Their target antigens are unknown. Both TRBC1 and TRBC2 were covered by a beta constant-region primer of two equimolar oligonucleotides. The ligated cDNA underwent four PCR rounds using SP2 and nested alpha and beta constant-region primers. TCRdb re-derived calls from the UMI-ligation and nested PCR reads in MiXCR, one entry per CDR3 protein. This table holds tens of thousands of distinct CDR3 sequences, around 10% found once. The specimen sequenced was naive CD4+ T cells from blood. All receptors come from a human donor in good health.

This clonotype has only a few counts. The chain couples TRBV19 to TRBJ2-7; D is unresolved. The CDR3 loop spans 14 amino acids. V dropped 2 bases and J dropped 3 bases, with 11 bases sitting between them. Per germline, CDR1 LNHDA and CDR2 SQIVND (reference sequence). CDR3 sequence: CASSIRHSGYEQYF. The CDR3 bases are TGTGCCAGTAGTATACGGCACTCAGGCTACGAGCAGTACTTC.

This chain joins TRBV6-2 or TRBV6-3 and TRBJ1-1, with 7 bases identical to TRBD1. The junction had 8 bases not matched to a gene; V was cut back by 6 bases and J by 1 base. Germline lookup yields CDR1 MNHEY and CDR2 SVGEGT. CDR3 length equals 15 residues. The CDR3 DNA reads as TGTGCCAGCAGAAAGATTGGACAGGCGAACACTGAAGCTTTCTTT. It encodes CASRKIGQANTEAFF.

This clonotype was counted between two and nine times. The genes are TRBV28 and TRBJ2-5; D possibly matches TRBD1 or TRBD2 (5 bases each). Trimming removed 3 bases at V and 4 bases at J, with 9 bases between. The germline V gene encodes CDR1 MDHEN and CDR2 SYDVKM. CDR3 length equals 13 residues. The CDR3, as DNA: TGTGCCAGCAGTTTTTCGGGGCTAGAGACCCAGTACTTC. Translating gives CASSFSGLETQYF.

In this sample, this clonotype turned up many times. The gene calls are TRBV7-2 and TRBJ2-1, with D hard to call. Germline V gives CDR1 SGHTA, CDR2 FQGNSA. CDR3 length: 14 amino acids. Between the trimmed V and J ends, which lost 8 bases and 4 bases, there was a span of 15 bases. The CDR3 spells CASGSTSPYNEQFF. CDR3 DNA sequence: TGTGCCAGCGGGTCCACCTCCCCTTACAATGAGCAGTTCTTC.

This sequence joins TRBV6-5 and TRBJ1-6; D possibly corresponds to TRBD1 (5 bases). With 0 bases removed from V and 7 bases from J, the gap between germline ends came to 13 bases. The germline gives CDR1 MNHEY, CDR2 SVGAGI. This CDR3 region has 16 residues. The CDR3, as DNA: TGTGCCAGCAGTTACTCGGGGCAGGGAGGGAATTCACCCCTCCACTTT. Encoded protein: CASSYSGQGGNSPLHF.

The sample holds a few counts of this clonotype. The gene calls are TRBV20-1 and TRBJ2-3; no clear D. Germline-derived CDR1 and CDR2 are DFQATT and SNEGSKA (reference sequence). V shed 3 bases and J shed 4 bases, with 17 bases lying between them. The CDR3 covers 15 residues. As DNA, the CDR3 is TGCAGTGCTAGTCCCACAACTATTGTCTCAGATACGCAGTATTTT. As protein: CSASPTTIVSDTQYF.

There are a few counts of this clonotype. The chain uses TRBV14 and TRBJ2-3; possible D gene TRBD2, 5 bases. V was cut by 1 base and J by 0 bases, with 11 bases left in between. From germline, CDR1 is SGHDN and CDR2 FVKESK. The CDR3 spans 16 residues. CDR3 bases: TGTGCCAGCAGCCAAGGTCGGCGCGGGAGCACAGATACGCAGTATTTT. The encoded protein is CASSQGRRGSTDTQYF.

The rearrangement joins TRBV12-3 or TRBV12-4 to TRBJ2-3, with D perhaps being TRBD1 or TRBD2 (5 bases each). CDR3 length equals 16 residues. The V gene lost 6 bases and the J gene lost 2 bases, with 18 bases spanning the gap. The CDR3: CASSLQAGTYTDTQYF. CDR3 DNA: TGTGCCAGCAGCCTTCAAGCCGGGACCTACACAGATACGCAGTATTTT.

The V and J genes are TRBV6-1 and TRBJ1-4; TRBD1 aligns across 9 bases. There are 13 residues in the CDR3. J lost 8 bases, V lost 7 bases, and 5 bases had no gene match. CDR1 and CDR2 (germline): MNHNS, SASEGT. CDR3: CASTGTGYEKLFF. The CDR3 DNA sequence: TGTGCCAGCACCGGGACAGGGTACGAAAAACTGTTTTTT.

This clonotype has more than one count but fewer than ten. The rearrangement uses TRBV7-3 and TRBJ1-2; the D is unclear. Germline V gene lookup returns CDR1 SGHTA and CDR2 FQGTGA. CDR3 length: 14 residues. Trimming removed 2 bases at V and 8 bases at J, with 15 bases between. The CDR3 loop reads CASSLSRERGGYTF. DNA of the CDR3: TGTGCCAGCAGCTTATCCCGGGAGCGGGGAGGCTACACCTTC.

The V call is TRBV7-3, the J call TRBJ2-2; D is uncertain. Germline CDR1 SGHTA, CDR2 FQGTGA. V was trimmed by 5 bases and J by 6 bases, leaving 10 bases between them. This CDR3 spans 13 amino acids. The chain's CDR3 is CASSQLPAGELFF. The CDR3 nucleotides read TGTGCCAGCAGCCAACTTCCGGCCGGGGAGCTGTTTTTT.

At least ten counts were recorded for this clonotype. V and J are TRBV29-1 and TRBJ2-7; D is uncertain. In germline, CDR1 is SQVTM, CDR2 ANQGSEA. Trimming shortened V by 3 bases and J by 0 bases, and 12 bases separated the two germline ends. The CDR3 is 14 residues long. This CDR3 reads CSVEVPSRSYEQYF. The CDR3 bases are TGCAGCGTTGAGGTCCCGTCCCGCTCCTACGAGCAGTACTTC.

This clonotype was seen a few times. The rearrangement uses TRBV18 and TRBJ1-6; weak D call: TRBD1 (5 bases). Germline-derived CDR1 and CDR2 are KGHSH and LQKENI. V was clipped by 2 bases and J by 6 bases, with 5 bases between them. This CDR3 comprises 13 residues. The DNA for the CDR3 is TGTGCCAGCTCACCAGACAGTAATTCACCCCTCCACTTT. Translated: CASSPDSNSPLHF. Filled out from reference TRBV18 and TRBJ1-6, the complete variable domain reads NAGVMQNPRHLVRRRGQEARLRCSPMKGHSHVYWYRQLPEEGLKFMVYLQKENIIDESGMPKERFSAEFPKEGPSILRIQQVVRGDSAAYFCASSPDSNSPLHFGNGTRLTVT.

This clonotype was detected a few times. J is TRBJ2-1 and V is TRBV4-3, with no clear D. This CDR3 region has 14 residues. V gave up 0 bases and J gave up 7 bases, with 10 bases separating them. The germline V gene has CDR1 LGHNA and CDR2 YSLEER. The CDR3 here is CASSQDLLGNEQFF. The CDR3 DNA reads TGCGCCAGCAGCCAAGACCTCCTAGGGAATGAGCAGTTCTTC.

CDR3 protein: CASSFLYSGANVLTF. The DNA of the CDR3 is TGTGCCAGCAGCTTTTTATACTCTGGGGCCAACGTCCTGACTTTC. This rearrangement joins TRBV11-2 to TRBJ2-6; D gene ambiguous. Germline V gene lookup returns CDR1 SGHAT and CDR2 FQNNGV. This CDR3 has 15 residues. V shed 3 bases and J shed 0 bases, with 6 bases lying between them.

This chain joins TRBV12-3 or TRBV12-4 and TRBJ2-3; D possibly uses TRBD1 or TRBD2 (6 bases each). The CDR3 sequence is 12 residues long. V lost 8 bases and J lost 6, with 12 bases in between. The CDR3 protein is CASHKGGDTQYF. Here the CDR3 DNA reads TGTGCCAGCCATAAAGGGGGGGATACGCAGTATTTT.